This entry lists 32 T cell receptor beta chains sequenced from one sample in a study of T cell repertoires in cytomegalovirus infection. TCRdb ran MiXCR on the reads and lists one entry per CDR3 protein. The sample lists more than 650,000 distinct CDR3 sequences, approximately 40% seen once, with about 2.8% in the top ten. Material: PBMCs. The receptor source for this set is a human donor in good health (CMV status not recorded). Some clones in this sample may be carry-over from other donors' samples.

This clonotype was seen only a few times. Germline and junction disagree at one end, which may indicate a read error. This chain links TRBV20-1 with TRBJ2-1, with 9 bases that match TRBD2. The CDR3 totals 14 residues. From germline, CDR1 is DFQATT and CDR2 SNEGSKA (reference sequence). CDR3: CSARRGGAYDEQFF. CDR3 nucleotide sequence: TGCAGTGCTCGCCGCGGGGGGGCCTACGATGAGCAGTTCTTC.

The gene calls are TRBV13 and TRBJ1-4; TRBD1 is a possible D gene (6 bases). Germline assignment: CDR1 PRHDT and CDR2 FYEKMQ (reference sequence). V was clipped by 5 bases and J by 4 bases, with 11 bases between them. The CDR3 totals 14 residues. CDR3 region: CASSIRTVNEKLFF. The CDR3 DNA reads as TGTGCCAGCAGCATACGGACAGTTAATGAAAAACTGTTTTTT.

This clonotype was counted between two and nine times. The chain carries TRBV5-1 and TRBJ2-7; D call uncertain. The CDR3 length is 13 residues. The germline V gene has CDR1 SGHRS and CDR2 YFSETQ. Trimming pared 0 bases from V and 5 bases from J, leaving 9 bases between. CDR3 nucleotide sequence: TGCGCCAGCAGCTTGGCCGGTTTGAACGAGCAGTACTTC. It translates to CASSLAGLNEQYF.

This sequence joins TRBV3-1 and TRBJ1-1, with TRBD1 matching over 8 bases. The V gene's germline CDR1 is LGHDT and CDR2 YNNKEL (reference sequence). This CDR3 contains 14 residues. V lost 4 bases and J lost 5; bases outside the gene matches: 6. As DNA, the CDR3 is TGTGCCAGCAGCCGACTGACAGGGGAGACTGAAGCTTTCTTT. Residues: CASSRLTGETEAFF. Looking up the rest from reference TRBV3-1 and TRBJ1-1 gives the full variable domain: DTAVSQTPKYLVTQMGNDKSIKCEQNLGHDTMYWYKQDSKKFLKIMFSYNNKELIINETVPNRFSPKSPDKAHLNLHINSLELGDSAVYFCASSRLTGETEAFFGQGTRLTVV.

This clonotype was seen at least ten times. V is TRBV7-2 and J is TRBJ2-4; D possibly corresponds to TRBD2 (6 bases). CDR1 and CDR2 (germline): SGHTA, FQGNSA. CDR3 size: 15 residues. V was clipped by 4 bases and J by 6 bases, with 16 bases between them. CDR3: CASSSHPTSGNIQYF. In DNA, the CDR3 is TGTGCCAGCAGCTCCCACCCGACTAGTGGAAACATTCAGTACTTC.

This clonotype was seen only a few times. This rearrangement joins TRBV4-2 to TRBJ1-1; D is perhaps TRBD1 (5 bases). Germline CDR1 reads LGHNA; CDR2 reads YNFKEQ. The CDR3 contains 17 residues. V was clipped by 4 bases and J by 6 bases, with 24 bases between them. In DNA, the CDR3 is TGTGCCAGCAGCCCCTACGTGGGGCACGCGGAAGGCGCTGAAGCTTTCTTT. Its translation is CASSPYVGHAEGAEAFF.

With regard to this clonotype: A read error may account for a junction end that differs from germline. J is TRBJ2-5 and V is TRBV11-1; 13 bases line up with TRBD2. The germline V gene has CDR1 SGHAT and CDR2 FQDESV (reference sequence). This CDR3 contains 16 residues. The CDR3 DNA reads TGTGCCAGCAGCAGCCGACTAGCGGGAGGTGGTGAGACCCAGTCCTTC. Protein product: CASSSRLAGGGETQSF.

On this clonotype itself: Just one base apart from a much larger clone, this may be a read error. The V and J genes are TRBV7-2 and TRBJ1-6, with 11 bases fitting TRBD1. CDR3 length equals 17 residues. Germline V gives CDR1 SGHTA, CDR2 FQGNSA. CDR3 DNA sequence: TGTGCCAGCAGCCAGGACAGGGGGCTTTCCTATAATTCACCCCTCCAATTT. Residues: CASSQDRGLSYNSPLQF.

This clonotype was observed a few times. The genes are TRBV7-2 and TRBJ2-1; 11 bases align to TRBD2. CDR3 size: 16 residues. Losses at the gene ends were 4 bases for V and 4 bases for J; bases not matched to a gene: 6. CDR1 and CDR2 (germline): SGHTA, FQGNSA. The CDR3 sequence is CASSSLLAGAYNEQFF. For the CDR3, the DNA is TGTGCCAGCAGCTCCTTACTAGCGGGGGCTTACAATGAGCAGTTCTTC.

V usage is TRBV20-1 and J usage is TRBJ2-4, with 7 bases matching TRBD1. CDR3 size: 18 residues. Germline V CDR1 and CDR2: DFQATT, SNEGSKA (reference sequence). V lost 4 bases, J lost 2 bases, and 17 bases stayed unmatched. Here the CDR3 DNA reads TGCAGTGCTACAGGATGGGGCATAGGGGGCGACTCCAAAAACATTCAGTACTTC. Translated: CSATGWGIGGDSKNIQYF.

This clonotype was observed many times. This sequence joins TRBV7-9 and TRBJ2-1; D is unresolved. Germline V lookup: CDR1 SEHNR, CDR2 FQNEAQ (reference sequence). V lost 1 base, J lost 4 bases, and 8 bases lay in between. The CDR3 loop spans 14 amino acids. The CDR3 is CASSLGSEYNEQFF. The DNA of the CDR3 is TGTGCCAGCAGCTTAGGCTCCGAATACAATGAGCAGTTCTTC.

This clonotype was counted ten times or more. This chain links TRBV7-2 with TRBJ2-7; a possible D gene is TRBD1 (6 bases). The germline gives CDR1 SGHTA, CDR2 FQGNSA. CDR3 length: 13 amino acids. V was pared by 5 bases and J by 7 bases, with 15 bases between. CDR3 sequence reads: CASSISGVGEQYF. CDR3 DNA sequence: TGTGCCAGCAGCATCTCAGGGGTTGGTGAGCAGTACTTC. Full variable domain (remainder filled in from reference TRBV7-2 and TRBJ2-7): GAGVSQSPSNKVTEKGKDVELRCDPISGHTALYWYRQSLGQGLEFLIYFQGNSAPDKSGLPSDRFSAERTGGSVSTLTIQRTQQEDSAVYLCASSISGVGEQYFGPGTRLTVT.

This clonotype was counted ten times or more. V and J are TRBV7-2 and TRBJ2-1; 7 positions match TRBD2. The CDR3 is made up of 14 amino acids. Germline CDR1 reads SGHTA; CDR2 reads FQGNSA. V lost 2 bases to trimming and J lost 5 bases; unmatched junction nucleotides: 3. The CDR3 DNA reads TGTGCCAGCAGCTTAACCGGGACTAACAATGAGCAGTTCTTC. It codes for CASSLTGTNNEQFF.

This chain uses TRBV19 with TRBJ2-7; maybe TRBD2 (6 bases). This CDR3 is built from 15 residues. The V gene's germline CDR1 is LNHDA and CDR2 SQIVND (reference sequence). V was trimmed by 3 bases and J by 2 bases, leaving 14 bases between them. The CDR3 spells CASSISASGAYEQYF. CDR3 coding DNA: TGTGCCAGTAGTATCTCGGCCTCGGGGGCCTACGAGCAGTACTTC. Full variable domain (missing parts from reference TRBV19 and TRBJ2-7): DGGITQSPKYLFRKEGQNVTLSCEQNLNHDAMYWYRQDPGQGLRLIYYSQIVNDFQKGDIAEGYSVSREKKESFPLTVTSAQKNPTAFYLCASSISASGAYEQYFGPGTRLTVT.

This clonotype has a handful of counts. The chain carries TRBV6-1 and TRBJ2-1, with 14 bases aligning to TRBD2. The CDR3 contains 17 residues. Germline CDR1 and CDR2: MNHNS and SASEGT. Unmatched junction bases numbered 6, after V lost 6 bases and J lost 2 bases. The CDR3 bases are TGTGCCAGCAGAGGGACTAGCGGGAGAGTCGCCTACAATGAGCAGTTCTTC. Protein sequence: CASRGTSGRVAYNEQFF.

About this clonotype itself: The junction and the germline gene differ at one end; a read error may be behind it. This chain uses TRBV7-7 with TRBJ1-5, with 12 nucleotides matching TRBD1. CDR1 and CDR2 from the germline V gene are SSHAT and FNYEAQ (reference sequence). The CDR3 runs to 22 residues. CDR3: CASTQGRIPGQGAERCNQPQHF. CDR3 nucleotide sequence: TGTGCTAGCACCCAGGGGCGGATACCGGGACAGGGGGCAGAGAGGTGTAATCAGCCCCAGCATTTT.

In this sample, this clonotype turned up many times. This chain uses TRBV12-3 or TRBV12-4 with TRBJ1-2; D is undetermined. Trimming took off 6 bases at V and 4 bases at J, with 6 bases between the two ends. This CDR3 is 11 amino acids long. The CDR3 DNA sequence: TGTGCCAGCAGCGGCTTCTATGGCTACACCTTC. This encodes CASSGFYGYTF.

Many counts were recorded for this clonotype. The V and J genes are TRBV7-6 and TRBJ2-3; 9 nucleotides match TRBD2. V was clipped by 5 bases and J by 4 bases; unmatched bases: 10. This CDR3 spans 16 amino acids. Germline V gene sequence: CDR1 SGHVS, CDR2 FNYEAQ. In DNA form, the CDR3 reads TGTGCCAGCAGCGGATCCATAGCGGGGGCGGCAGATACGCAGTATTTT. Protein product: CASSGSIAGAADTQYF.

At least ten counts were recorded for this clonotype. The chain recombines TRBV7-8 with TRBJ1-2; the D is unclear. V lost 5 bases and J 2 bases, leaving 12 bases between the germline ends. The CDR3 is 14 residues long. The V gene's germline CDR1 is SGHVS and CDR2 FQNEAQ. CDR3 nucleotides: TGTGCCAGCAGCCCCAGATCGGGAAACTATGGCTACACCTTC. It translates to CASSPRSGNYGYTF. Supplemented by reference TRBV7-8 and TRBJ1-2, the full variable domain reads GAGVSQSPRYKVAKRGQDVALRCDPISGHVSLFWYQQALGQGPEFLTYFQNEAQLDKSGLPSDRFFAERPEGSVSTLKIQRTQQEDSAVYLCASSPRSGNYGYTFGSGTRLTVV.

The rearrangement links TRBV28 to TRBJ2-2; possibly TRBD1 for D (5 bases). The CDR3 extends over 15 amino acids. Germline V gives CDR1 MDHEN, CDR2 SYDVKM. Trimming cost V 0 bases and J 4 bases, with 9 bases left between them. The CDR3 spells CASSLWGRGTGELFF. CDR3 nucleotide sequence: TGTGCCAGCAGTTTATGGGGGCGAGGCACCGGGGAGCTGTTTTTT.

This clonotype was seen more than once but under ten times. The rearrangement joins TRBV10-3 to TRBJ1-1; TRBD1 agrees at 9 bases. The length of the CDR3 is 13 residues. J lost 3 bases, V lost 7 bases, and 3 bases had no gene match. Germline CDR1 is ENHRY and CDR2 is SYGVKD. The CDR3 region has the DNA TGTGCCATCACCCGGGACAGGGACACTGAAGCTTTCTTT. This translates into CAITRDRDTEAFF.

This clonotype was counted a few times. The chain has TRBV5-5 and TRBJ1-1; D is perhaps TRBD1 (6 bases). Trimming left V 3 bases short and J 2 bases short, with 20 bases between. CDR3 size: 17 residues. The germline CDR1 and CDR2 sequences are SGHKS and YYEKEE (reference sequence). The CDR3 here is CASSWEKGGRDNTEAFF. CDR3 bases: TGTGCCAGCAGCTGGGAGAAGGGGGGGAGGGACAACACTGAAGCTTTCTTT.

The V gene is TRBV4-2, the J gene TRBJ1-1, with D perhaps matching TRBD1 (6 bases). Trimming stripped 0 bases from V and 6 bases from J, with 14 bases between. Per the germline V gene, CDR1 is LGHNA and CDR2 is YNFKEQ. The CDR3 loop spans 15 amino acids. CDR3: CASSQDLLGGPEAFF. The CDR3 DNA reads TGTGCCAGCAGCCAAGACCTCCTCGGGGGGCCTGAAGCTTTCTTT.

Only a few counts were recorded for this clonotype. V usage is TRBV19 and J usage is TRBJ1-1; TRBD1 agrees at 7 bases. Germline CDR1 is LNHDA and CDR2 is SQIVND (reference sequence). The trim removed 6 bases at V and 1 base at J, leaving 5 bases unmatched. The CDR3 covers 14 residues. CDR3 sequence reads: CASRKGQPNTEAFF. In DNA, the CDR3 is TGTGCCAGTAGAAAGGGACAGCCGAACACTGAAGCTTTCTTT.

The genes are TRBV5-5 and TRBJ1-5; 10 bases map to TRBD1. With V trimmed by 4 bases and J by 2 bases, 6 bases remained unmatched. Germline values: CDR1 SGHKS, CDR2 YYEKEE (reference sequence). This CDR3 is built from 16 residues. In DNA form, the CDR3 reads TGTGCCAGCAGCCTAGGGACAGGGGTTGGCAATCAGCCCCAGCATTTT. Its translation is CASSLGTGVGNQPQHF.

This rearrangement joins TRBV19 to TRBJ1-1; D uncertain. The CDR3 has 14 amino acids. Germline V gene data show CDR1 as LNHDA and CDR2 as SQIVND (reference sequence). Trimming left V 3 bases short and J 0 bases short, with 8 bases between. The CDR3 loop is CASSIGNMNTEAFF. The CDR3, as DNA: TGTGCCAGTAGTATCGGCAACATGAACACTGAAGCTTTCTTT. The full variable domain, rest sourced from reference TRBV19 and TRBJ1-1, is DGGITQSPKYLFRKEGQNVTLSCEQNLNHDAMYWYRQDPGQGLRLIYYSQIVNDFQKGDIAEGYSVSREKKESFPLTVTSAQKNPTAFYLCASSIGNMNTEAFFGQGTRLTVV.

The chain recombines TRBV28 with TRBJ2-6; 7 bases agree with TRBD1. Per the germline V gene, CDR1 is MDHEN and CDR2 is SYDVKM. The CDR3 runs 16 residues. The V segment lost 4 bases and the J segment 1 base; nucleotides outside the gene matches: 4. CDR3 DNA sequence: TGTGCCAGCAGTTCCCAGACAGGGTCTGGGGCCAACGTCCTGACTTTC. Amino acids: CASSSQTGSGANVLTF.

This clonotype was picked up a small number of times. The chain joins TRBV4-1 to TRBJ1-4, with D unclear. Per germline, CDR1 MGHRA and CDR2 YSYEKL. The length of the CDR3 is 17 residues. Trimming removed 0 bases at V and 4 bases at J, with 15 bases between. The CDR3 DNA reads TGCGCCAGCAGCCAAGATGCTATCCATCGCGTTAATGAAAAACTGTTTTTT. It yields the protein CASSQDAIHRVNEKLFF.

This clonotype was picked up a small number of times. The chain is built from TRBV6-5 and TRBJ1-2; D uncertain. The germline V gene has CDR1 MNHEY and CDR2 SVGAGI. There are 15 residues in the CDR3. V was clipped by 0 bases and J by 0 bases, with 8 bases between them. The CDR3 DNA follows: TGTGCCAGCAGTTACTCCGGGCCAGCTAACTATGGCTACACCTTC. Its translation is CASSYSGPANYGYTF.

V gene TRBV29-1 combines with J gene TRBJ1-2; possible D gene TRBD1, 6 bases. The CDR3 sequence is 13 residues long. V was pared by 7 bases and J by 6 bases, with 18 bases between. Germline assignment: CDR1 SQVTM and CDR2 ANQGSEA. The CDR3 here is CSGGRRGVDGYTF. The CDR3 DNA sequence: TGCAGCGGGGGACGCAGGGGCGTGGATGGCTACACCTTC.

This clonotype was counted at least ten times. V and J are TRBV7-2 and TRBJ2-3; D perhaps matches TRBD2 (5 bases). The germline gives CDR1 SGHTA, CDR2 FQGNSA. This CDR3 contains 17 residues. V shed 3 bases and J shed 4 bases, with 20 bases lying between them. This chain's CDR3 is CASSFGITGSLPDTQYF. Written as DNA, the CDR3 is TGTGCCAGCAGCTTCGGCATTACGGGATCCCTGCCAGATACGCAGTATTTT.

The V and J genes are TRBV7-6 and TRBJ1-1, with 8 bases matching TRBD1. The V gene end was trimmed by 4 bases and the J gene end by 1 base; junction bases not matched to a gene: 14. CDR1 and CDR2 (germline): SGHVS, FNYEAQ. This CDR3 has 18 residues. Here the CDR3 reads CASSYPEGRGRWNTEAFF. CDR3 DNA sequence: TGTGCCAGCAGCTACCCCGAGGGCAGGGGGCGGTGGAACACTGAAGCTTTCTTT.